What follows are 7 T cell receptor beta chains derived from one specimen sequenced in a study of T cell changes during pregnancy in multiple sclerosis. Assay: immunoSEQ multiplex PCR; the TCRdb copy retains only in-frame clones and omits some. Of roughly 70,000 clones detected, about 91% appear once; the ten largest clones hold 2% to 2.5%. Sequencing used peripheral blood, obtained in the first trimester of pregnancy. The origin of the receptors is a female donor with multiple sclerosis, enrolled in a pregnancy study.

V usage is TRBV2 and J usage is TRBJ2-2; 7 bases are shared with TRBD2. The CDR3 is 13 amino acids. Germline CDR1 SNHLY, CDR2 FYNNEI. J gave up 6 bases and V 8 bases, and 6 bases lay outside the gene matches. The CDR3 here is CASDGLDPGELFF. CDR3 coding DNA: TGTGCCAGCGACGGACTAGACCCCGGGGAGCTGTTTTTT.

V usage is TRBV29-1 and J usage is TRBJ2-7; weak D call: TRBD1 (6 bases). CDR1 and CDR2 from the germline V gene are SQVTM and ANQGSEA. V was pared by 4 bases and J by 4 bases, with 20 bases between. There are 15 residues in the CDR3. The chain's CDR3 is CSVVNRARTDYEQYF. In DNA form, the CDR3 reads TGCAGCGTTGTGAACCGAGCCAGGACAGATTACGAGCAGTACTTC.

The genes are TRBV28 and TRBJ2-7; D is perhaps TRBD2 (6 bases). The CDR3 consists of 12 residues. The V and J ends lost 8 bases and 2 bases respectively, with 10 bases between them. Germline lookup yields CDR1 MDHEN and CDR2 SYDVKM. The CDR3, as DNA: TGTGCCAGCCTCTCGGGGGCCTACGAGCAGTACTTC. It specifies CASLSGAYEQYF.

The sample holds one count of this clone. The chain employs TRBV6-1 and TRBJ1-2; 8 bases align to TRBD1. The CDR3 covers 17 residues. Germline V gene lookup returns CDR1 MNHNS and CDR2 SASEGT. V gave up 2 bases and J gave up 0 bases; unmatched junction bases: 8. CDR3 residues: CASSETIKQGANYGYTF. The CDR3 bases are TGTGCCAGCAGTGAAACAATTAAACAGGGGGCTAACTATGGCTACACCTTC.

CDR3 nucleotide sequence: TGTGCCAGCAGCGTAACGGTCGGGGACACTGAAGCTTTCTTT. This translates into CASSVTVGDTEAFF. The chain couples TRBV9 to TRBJ1-1, with D unclear. With 1 base removed from V and 3 bases from J, the gap between germline ends came to 10 bases. Germline lookup yields CDR1 SGDLS and CDR2 YYNGEE. CDR3 size: 14 residues. The whole variable domain, filled in from reference TRBV9 and TRBJ1-1, reads DSGVTQTPKHLITATGQRVTLRCSPRSGDLSVYWYQQSLDQGLQFLIQYYNGEERAKGNILERFSAQQFPDLHSELNLSSLELGDSALYFCASSVTVGDTEAFFGQGTRLTVV.

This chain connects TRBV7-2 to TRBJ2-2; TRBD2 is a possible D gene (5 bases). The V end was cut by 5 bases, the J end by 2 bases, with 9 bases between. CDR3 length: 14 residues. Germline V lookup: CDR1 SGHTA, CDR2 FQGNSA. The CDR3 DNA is TGTGCCAGCAGCACCCGACTAAACACCGGGGAGCTGTTTTTT. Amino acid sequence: CASSTRLNTGELFF.

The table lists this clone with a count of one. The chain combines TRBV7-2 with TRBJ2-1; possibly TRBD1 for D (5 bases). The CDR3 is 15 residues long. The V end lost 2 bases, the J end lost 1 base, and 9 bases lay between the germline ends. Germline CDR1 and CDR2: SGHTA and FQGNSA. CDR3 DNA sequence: TGTGCCAGCAGCTTATATCAGGGTTCCTACAATGAGCAGTTCTTC. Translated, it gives CASSLYQGSYNEQFF.